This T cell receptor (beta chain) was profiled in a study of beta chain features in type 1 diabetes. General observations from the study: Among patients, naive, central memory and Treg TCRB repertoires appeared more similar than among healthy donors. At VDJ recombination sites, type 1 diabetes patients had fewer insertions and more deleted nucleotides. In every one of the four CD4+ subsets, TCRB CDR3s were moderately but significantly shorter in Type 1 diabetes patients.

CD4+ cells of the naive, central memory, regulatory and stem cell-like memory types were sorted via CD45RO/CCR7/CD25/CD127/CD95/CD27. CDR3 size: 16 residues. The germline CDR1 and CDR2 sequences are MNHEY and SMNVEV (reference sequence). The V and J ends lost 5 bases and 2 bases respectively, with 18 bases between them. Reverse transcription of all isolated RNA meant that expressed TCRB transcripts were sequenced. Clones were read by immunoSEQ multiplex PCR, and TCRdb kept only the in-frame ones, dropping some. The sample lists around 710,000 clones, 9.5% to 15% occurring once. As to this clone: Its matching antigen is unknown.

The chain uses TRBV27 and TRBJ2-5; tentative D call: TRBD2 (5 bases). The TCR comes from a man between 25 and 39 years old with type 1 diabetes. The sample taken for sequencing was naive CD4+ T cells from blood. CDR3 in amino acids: CASSTRTPRRQETQYF. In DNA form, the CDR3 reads TGTGCCAGCAGTACCCGGACTCCAAGGAGGCAAGAGACCCAGTACTTC.